A selection of T cell receptor beta chains follows, all from one sample in a study of beta chain features in type 1 diabetes. TCRdb's table, derived via immunoSEQ multiplex PCR, lists solely in-frame clones and lacks some. This sample has about half a million clones; roughly 11% occur once, and the top ten carry 0.045% to 0.06%. The specimen was naive CD4+ T cells from blood. The receptor source for this set is a woman aged 18-29 years in good health. CDR3s include the opening cysteine and the closing phenylalanine or tryptophan. A D gene is named only where the DNA matches it firmly. Rows give clone size only sometimes, using once, few, many, or a class for an expanded clone.

NA	11	TRBJ1-5	NA	TRBV20-1	TGCAGTGCCAGAAGTGGTCAGCCCCAGCATTTT	CSARSGQPQHF
few	19	TRBJ2-6	TRBD1	TRBV5-1	TGCGCCAGCAGCGGTCCGTCCGGGACAGACCTCTCTGGGGCCAACGTCCTGACTTTC	CASSGPSGTDLSGANVLTF
once	16	TRBJ2-2	NA	TRBV4-3	TGCGCCAGCAGCCAGGGGGCCGCAGGTGACACCGGGGAGCTGTTTTTT	CASSQGAAGDTGELFF
few	17	TRBJ2-5	TRBD2	TRBV30	TGTGCCTGGAGCGTGTATCGACTAGCGGGAGGTGGAGAGACCCAGTACTTC	CAWSVYRLAGGGETQYF
NA	15	TRBJ2-1	TRBD1	TRBV6-5	TGTGCCAGCAGTTTCGGGGACAGGGTCTACAATGAGCAGTTCTTC	CASSFGDRVYNEQFF
few	14	TRBJ2-1	TRBD1	TRBV11-3	TGTGCCAGCAGCTGGGACAGGGGGCGGAATGAGCAGTTCTTC	CASSWDRGRNEQFF
NA	14	TRBJ2-7	NA	TRBV16	TGTGCCAGCAGCCAAGCGCGGATATCCTACGAGCAGTACTTC	CASSQARISYEQYF
many	12	TRBJ2-7	NA	TRBV19	TGTGCCACGTCGGACCATAGCTACGAGCAGTACTTC	CATSDHSYEQYF
NA	16	TRBJ2-3	NA	TRBV7-2	TGTGCCAGCAGCTCCAGACTCCTCACTAGCACAGATACGCAGTATTTT	CASSSRLLTSTDTQYF
NA	14	TRBJ1-3	NA	TRBV19	TGTGCCAGTAGTACCGTTTACTCTGGAAACACCATATATTTT	CASSTVYSGNTIYF
NA	15	TRBJ1-4	NA	TRBV30	TGTGCCTGGAGGGGGAGAGGTTCAGCTAATGAAAAACTGTTTTTT	CAWRGRGSANEKLFF
NA	16	TRBJ2-5	NA	TRBV9	TGTGCCAGCAGCGTAGGTTGGGCGCGGCGGAAAGAGACCCAGTACTTC	CASSVGWARRKETQYF
NA	14	TRBJ1-5	TRBD1	TRBV29-1	TGCAGCGTTGCAGGGACAGGCGGGAATCAGCCCCAGCATTTT	CSVAGTGGNQPQHF
many	13	TRBJ1-4	NA	TRBV29-1	TGCAGCGTTCTCGGGAAAACTAATGAAAAACTGTTTTTT	CSVLGKTNEKLFF
NA	13	TRBJ2-1	NA	TRBV7-9	TGTGCCAGCAGCTTAGGACACTACAATGAGCAGTTCTTC	CASSLGHYNEQFF
few	12	TRBJ2-5	NA	TRBV2	TGTGCCAACGGCAAACTCCAAGAGACCCAGTACTTC	CANGKLQETQYF
NA	14	TRBJ1-1	TRBD1	TRBV29-1	TGCAGCCCATGGGTCATAGGGGGCGGCACTGAAGCTTTCTTT	CSPWVIGGGTEAFF
few	15	TRBJ2-3	TRBD2	TRBV25-1	TGTGCCAGCAGTGAACCTCGGGGGGGCCAAAATACGCAGTATTTT	CASSEPRGGQNTQYF
NA	15	TRBJ1-6	NA	TRBV4-1	TGCGCCAGCAGCCACGAGAGGGGAGGGGGATCACCCCTCCACTTT	CASSHERGGGSPLHF
NA	14	TRBJ1-1	TRBD1	TRBV30	TGTGCCTGGAGTAGCCTCTCAGGGGGCACTGAAGCTTTCTTT	CAWSSLSGGTEAFF
NA	12	TRBJ1-2	NA	TRBV7-9	TGTGCCAGCCCCCATGAGGTATACGGCTACACCTTC	CASPHEVYGYTF
NA	14	TRBJ2-2	NA	TRBV7-2	TGTGCCAGCAGCTTAGCTGGCCTCCCAGGGGAGCTGTTTTTT	CASSLAGLPGELFF
NA	13	TRBJ2-1	NA	TRBV12-5	TGTGCTAGTGGTTTGGTCCTCACAGGGTTTCTGTTCTTC	CASGLVLTGFLFF
NA	12	TRBJ1-2	TRBD1	TRBV10-3	TGTGCCATCGGGACAGGGGGCGGTGGCTACACCTTC	CAIGTGGGGYTF
few	12	TRBJ2-1	NA	TRBV29-1	TGCAGCGTTGTGTACAGGGACAATGAGCAGTTCTTC	CSVVYRDNEQFF
NA	16	TRBJ1-2	TRBD1	TRBV11-3	TGTGCCAGCAGCCCAGGGACAGGGGTGACTAACTATGGCTACACCTTC	CASSPGTGVTNYGYTF
few	13	TRBJ2-1	NA	TRBV21-1	TGTGCCAGCAGCAAAGAGGGGTACAATGAGCAGTTCTTC	CASSKEGYNEQFF
NA	14	TRBJ2-7	NA	TRBV2	TGTGCCACGACCGGGACGCCTAGCTCCTACGAGCAGTACTTC	CATTGTPSSYEQYF
few	12	TRBJ1-1	NA	TRBV15	TGTGCCACCAGCAGGATGGCTGGGGGAGCTTTCTTT	CATSRMAGGAFF
few	14	TRBJ2-1	NA	TRBV29-1	TGCAGCGTTGATACAGGGATTCGCCTCAATGAGCAGTTCTTC	CSVDTGIRLNEQFF
few	13	TRBJ2-7	NA	TRBV19	TGTGCCAGTAGTACCGCAGACAGGACCTCAGGCCACTTC	CASSTADRTSGHF
NA	14	TRBJ1-2	NA	TRBV14	TGTGCCAGCAGCCCCTCCCAGATAAACTATGGCTACACCTTC	CASSPSQINYGYTF
NA	15	TRBJ2-5	TRBD2	TRBV7-9	TGTGCCAGCAGCATGAGCGGGAGAATCCAAGAGACCCAGTACTTC	CASSMSGRIQETQYF
few	11	TRBJ2-4	NA	TRBV5-6	TGTGCCAGCAGCACAGCAAACATTCAGTACTTC	CASSTANIQYF
few	15	TRBJ2-1	TRBD2	TRBV6-6	TGTGCCAGCAGAGCCGGGGGGAGGGACCAACGGGAGCAGTTCTTC	CASRAGGRDQREQFF
NA	13	TRBJ1-5	NA	TRBV10-3	TGTGCCATCAGTGGGGCGCTCAATCAGCCCCAGCATTTT	CAISGALNQPQHF
few	13	TRBJ1-3	NA	TRBV29-1	TGCAGCGTTGTTCGCCAGTCTCGAAACACCATATATTTT	CSVVRQSRNTIYF
NA	15	TRBJ2-1	TRBD2	TRBV19	TGTGCCAGTAGGACGACTAGCACAATAAACAATGAGCAGTTCTTC	CASRTTSTINNEQFF
few	13	TRBJ1-3	NA	TRBV29-1	TGCAGCGTTGAACTCCACTCTGGAAACACCATATATTTT	CSVELHSGNTIYF
few	11	TRBJ1-2	NA	TRBV5-4	TGTGCCATGCAGGGGAAGAGTGGCTACACCTTC	CAMQGKSGYTF